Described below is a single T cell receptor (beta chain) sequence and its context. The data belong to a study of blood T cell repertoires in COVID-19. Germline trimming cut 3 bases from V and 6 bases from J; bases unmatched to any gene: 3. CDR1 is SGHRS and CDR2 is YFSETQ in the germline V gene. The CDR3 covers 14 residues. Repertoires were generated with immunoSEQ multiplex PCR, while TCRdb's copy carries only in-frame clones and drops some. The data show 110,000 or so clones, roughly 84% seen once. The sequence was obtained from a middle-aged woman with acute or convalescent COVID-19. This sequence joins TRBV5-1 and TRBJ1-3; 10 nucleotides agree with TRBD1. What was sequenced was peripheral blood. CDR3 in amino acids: CASSYGQGENTIYF. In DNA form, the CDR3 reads TGCGCCAGCAGCTACGGACAGGGGGAAAACACCATATATTTT.